This T cell receptor beta chain was identified during a study of T-cell reconstitution after alpha-beta-depleted transplantation in children. The CDR3 contains 16 residues. Trimming removed 5 bases from V and 2 bases from J; junction bases left unmatched: 9. Researchers prepared the TCRbeta library using unique molecular identifiers, the study reports. One entry per CDR3 protein results from TCRdb running MiXCR on the PCR reads. The sample holds a few hundred thousand distinct CDR3 sequences, about 10% seen once. The chain uses TRBV12-3 or TRBV12-4 and TRBJ1-5; 7 bases map to TRBD1. This sample comprised PBMCs from the stem cell graft donor, obtained from the stem cell graft. The TCR was taken from a human donor who donated a stem cell graft to a child with SCID. The CDR3 nucleotides are TGTGCCAGCAGTCCCCCGACAGGGTTCGGCAATCAGCCCCAGCATTTT. This gives the protein CASSPPTGFGNQPQHF.